This T cell receptor beta chain was retrieved from a study of blood T cell repertoires in COVID-19. Study as a whole: PBMCs, B-cell-depleted T cells, or T cells were the source of the cDNA or gDNA that made up the material.

The V and J ends lost 4 bases and 3 bases, in that order; junction bases with no gene match: 12. Germline CDR1 SGHNT, CDR2 YYREEE (reference sequence). CDR3 size: 17 residues. Here immunoSEQ multiplex PCR was the method, and the copy in TCRdb shows in-frame clones only, minus some. The sample lists fewer than 350,000 clones, 80% to 90% occurring once. Enrolment of Seattle patients took place during active infection, and they were followed longitudinally. The chain is built from TRBV5-4 and TRBJ2-7; 11 bases match TRBD1. The receptor comes from a woman aged 25 to 39 with COVID-19, enrolled during active disease. The specimen sequenced was peripheral blood. The CDR3 DNA is TGTGCCAGCAGCCCCGCGAGGGGCGGGACAGGGGGCTACGAGCAGTACTTC. Translation: CASSPARGGTGGYEQYF.